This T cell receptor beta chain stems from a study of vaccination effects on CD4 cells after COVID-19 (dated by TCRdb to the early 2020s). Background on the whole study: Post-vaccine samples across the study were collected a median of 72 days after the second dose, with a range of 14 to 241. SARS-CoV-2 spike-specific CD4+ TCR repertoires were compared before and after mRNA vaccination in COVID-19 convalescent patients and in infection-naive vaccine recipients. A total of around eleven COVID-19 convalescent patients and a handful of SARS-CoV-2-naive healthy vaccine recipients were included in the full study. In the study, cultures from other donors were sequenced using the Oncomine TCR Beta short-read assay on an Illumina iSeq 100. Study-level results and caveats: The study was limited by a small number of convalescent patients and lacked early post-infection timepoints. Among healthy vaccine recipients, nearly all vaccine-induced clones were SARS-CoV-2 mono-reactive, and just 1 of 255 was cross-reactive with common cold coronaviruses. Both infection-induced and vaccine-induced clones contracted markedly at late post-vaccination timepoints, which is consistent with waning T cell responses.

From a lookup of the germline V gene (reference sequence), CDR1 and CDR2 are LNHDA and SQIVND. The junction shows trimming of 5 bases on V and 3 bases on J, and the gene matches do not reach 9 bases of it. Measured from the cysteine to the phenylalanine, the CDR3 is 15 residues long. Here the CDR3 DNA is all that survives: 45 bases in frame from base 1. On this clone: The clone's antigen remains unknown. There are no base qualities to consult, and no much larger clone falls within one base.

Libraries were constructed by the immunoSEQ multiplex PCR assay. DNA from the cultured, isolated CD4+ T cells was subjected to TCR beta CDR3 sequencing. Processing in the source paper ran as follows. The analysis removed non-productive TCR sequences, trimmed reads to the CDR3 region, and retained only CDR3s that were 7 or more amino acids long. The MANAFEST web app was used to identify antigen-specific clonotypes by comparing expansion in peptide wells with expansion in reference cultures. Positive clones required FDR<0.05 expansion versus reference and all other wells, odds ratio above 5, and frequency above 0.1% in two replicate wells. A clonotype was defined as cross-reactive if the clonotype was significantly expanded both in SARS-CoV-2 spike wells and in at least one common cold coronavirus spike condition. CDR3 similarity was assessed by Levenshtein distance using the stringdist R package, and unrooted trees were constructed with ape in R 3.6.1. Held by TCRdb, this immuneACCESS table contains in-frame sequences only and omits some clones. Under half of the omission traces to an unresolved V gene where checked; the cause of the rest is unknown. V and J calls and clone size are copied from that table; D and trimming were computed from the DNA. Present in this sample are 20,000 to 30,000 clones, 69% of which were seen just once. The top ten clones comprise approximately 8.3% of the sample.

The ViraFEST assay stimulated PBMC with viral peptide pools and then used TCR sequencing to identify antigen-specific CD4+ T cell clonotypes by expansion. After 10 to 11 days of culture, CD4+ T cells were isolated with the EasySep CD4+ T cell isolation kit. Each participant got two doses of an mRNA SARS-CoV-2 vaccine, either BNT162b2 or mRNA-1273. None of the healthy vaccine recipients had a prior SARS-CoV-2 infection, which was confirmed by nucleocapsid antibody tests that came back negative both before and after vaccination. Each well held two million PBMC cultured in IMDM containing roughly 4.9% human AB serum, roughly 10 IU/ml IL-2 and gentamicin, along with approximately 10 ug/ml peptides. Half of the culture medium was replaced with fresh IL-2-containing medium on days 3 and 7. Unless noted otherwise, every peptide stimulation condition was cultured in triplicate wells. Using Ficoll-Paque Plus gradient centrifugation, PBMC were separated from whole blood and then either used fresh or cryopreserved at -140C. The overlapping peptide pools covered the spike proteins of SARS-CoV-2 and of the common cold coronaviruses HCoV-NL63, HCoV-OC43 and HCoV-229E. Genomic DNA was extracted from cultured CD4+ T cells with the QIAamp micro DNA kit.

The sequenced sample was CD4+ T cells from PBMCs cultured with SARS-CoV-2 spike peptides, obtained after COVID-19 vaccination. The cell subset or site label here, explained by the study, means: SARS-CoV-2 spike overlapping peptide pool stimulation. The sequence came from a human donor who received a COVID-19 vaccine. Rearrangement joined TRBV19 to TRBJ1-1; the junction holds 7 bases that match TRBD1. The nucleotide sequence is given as TGTGCCAGTAGTCGAAAGGCGACAGGGTACACTGAAGCTTTCTTT. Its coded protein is CASSRKATGYTEAFF.